This TCR beta chain was profiled in a study of blood T cell repertoires in COVID-19. On the study more broadly: Acute and convalescent COVID-19 samples came from the United States, Italy and Spain.

Original handling: Amplified reference gene primers provided the basis for estimating nucleated cell counts. The method was immunoSEQ multiplex PCR; TCRdb's version includes in-frame clones alone and lacks a portion of them. The V and J calls and clone size were taken over from that table, and D and trimming were inferred from the DNA. The sample carries 15,000 or so clones, around 90% recorded once. After removal of 0 bases from V and 12 bases from J, the junction contained 9 bases not matched to a gene. The CDR3 has 15 residues. Germline values: CDR1 SGDLS, CDR2 YYNGEE. The chain is built from TRBV9 and TRBJ2-1; 10 nucleotides agree with TRBD2. Sequencing was carried out using peripheral blood. The sequence derives from a human donor in a cohort sampled during active COVID-19. The CDR3 reads CASSVGLAGAQGQFF. The CDR3 coding sequence is TGTGCCAGCAGCGTAGGCCTAGCGGGGGCCCAGGGGCAGTTCTTC.